This T cell receptor (beta chain) originates from a study of cytomegalovirus exposure and HLA in healthy donors. Study at large: Membership in the Caucasian-associated ancestry cluster was found for 75% to 90% of approximately 430 genotyped donors.

60 Vbeta and 13 Jbeta primers were used in PCR. Only in-frame clones appear in the TCRdb table, and some are missing; sequencing was by immunoSEQ multiplex PCR. This sample carries 85,000 to 100,000 clones, about 83% of them seen once, and the ten largest clones take roughly 17%. This CDR3 is 14 amino acids long. Germline V gene lookup returns CDR1 MGHRA and CDR2 YSYEKL. Trimming shortened V by 2 bases and J by 9 bases, and 15 bases separated the two germline ends. The rearrangement joins TRBV4-1 to TRBJ2-3; possibly TRBD1 for D (5 bases). This clonotype was obtained from a man in his 60s in good health and CMV-seropositive. The source material was PBMCs. The CDR3 is CASSQNHPDMTQYF. The CDR3 nucleotides are TGCGCCAGCAGCCAAAATCATCCGGACATGACGCAGTATTTT.